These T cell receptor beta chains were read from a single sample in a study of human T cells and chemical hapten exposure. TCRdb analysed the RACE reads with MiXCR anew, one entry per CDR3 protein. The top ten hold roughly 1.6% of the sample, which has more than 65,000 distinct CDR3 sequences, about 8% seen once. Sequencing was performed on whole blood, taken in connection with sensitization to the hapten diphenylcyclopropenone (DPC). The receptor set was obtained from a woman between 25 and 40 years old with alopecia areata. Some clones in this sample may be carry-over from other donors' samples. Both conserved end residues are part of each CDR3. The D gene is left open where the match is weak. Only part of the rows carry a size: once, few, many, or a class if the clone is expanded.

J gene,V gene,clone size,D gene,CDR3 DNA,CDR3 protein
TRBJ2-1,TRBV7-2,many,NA,TGTGCCAGCAGCTTGACTAGTTCCTCCTACAATGAGCAGTTCTTC,CASSLTSSSYNEQFF
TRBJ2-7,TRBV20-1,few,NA,TGCAGTGCTAGTCGCCCCACTACCTACGAGCAGTACTTC,CSASRPTTYEQYF
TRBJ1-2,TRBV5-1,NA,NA,TGCGCCAACAGCTTGGATCACCGAAGCTACTATGGCTACACCTTC,CANSLDHRSYYGYTF
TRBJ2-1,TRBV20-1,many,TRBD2,TGCAGTGCTAGCGGGGGGGCCCATGAGCAGTTCTTC,CSASGGAHEQFF
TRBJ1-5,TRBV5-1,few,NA,TGCGCCAGCAGCTTGGAGGTTAATCAGCCCCAGCATTTT,CASSLEVNQPQHF
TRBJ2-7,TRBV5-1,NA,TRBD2,TGCGCCAGCAGCTTGGGGTCCAGCGGGGGGGTTGACGAGCAGTACTTC,CASSLGSSGGVDEQYF
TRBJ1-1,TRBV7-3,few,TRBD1,TGTGCCAGCAGCAAGGACAGGAGGGGTGAAGGAGCTTTCTTT,CASSKDRRGEGAFF
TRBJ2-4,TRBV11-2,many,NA,TGTGCCAGCAGCTTTACAGGGAACATTCAGTACTTC,CASSFTGNIQYF
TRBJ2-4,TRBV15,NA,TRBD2,TGTGCCACCAGCAACGGCGGGGGGGCGAACATTCAGCACTTC,CATSNGGGANIQHF
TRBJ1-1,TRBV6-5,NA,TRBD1,TGTGCCAGCAGTATACGGACAGGGGGCGTGAGGGCTGAAGCTTTCTTT,CASSIRTGGVRAEAFF
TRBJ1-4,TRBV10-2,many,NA,TGCGCCAGCAGCGATTTTGCAACTAATGAAAAACTGTTTTTT,CASSDFATNEKLFF
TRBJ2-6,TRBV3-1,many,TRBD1,TGTGCCAGCAGCCAAAGTCTGGACAGGGCCCCATCTGGGGCCAACGTCCTGACTTTC,CASSQSLDRAPSGANVLTF
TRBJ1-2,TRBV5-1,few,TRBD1,TGCGCCAGCAGCTTATCTCTCACGAAGGACAGGCCCTTCGCCTTTATCTATGGCTACACCTTC,CASSLSLTKDRPFAFIYGYTF
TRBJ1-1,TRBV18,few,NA,TGTGCCAGCTCACCACCGTCGGTTGGTACGGAAGCTTTCTTT,CASSPPSVGTEAFF
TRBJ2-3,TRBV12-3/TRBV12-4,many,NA,TGTGCCAGCAGTTTGTTAGGCTACACAGATACGCAGTATTTT,CASSLLGYTDTQYF
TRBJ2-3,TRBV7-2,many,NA,TGTGCCAGCAGCCGAGGGAGTAGCGGAAAACCTTCTAGCACAGATACGCAGTATTTT,CASSRGSSGKPSSTDTQYF
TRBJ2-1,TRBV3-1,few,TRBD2,TGTGCCAGCAGCCAAGAGGGTCTAGCGGGACCCTACAATGAGCAGTTCTTC,CASSQEGLAGPYNEQFF
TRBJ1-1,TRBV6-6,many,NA,TGTGCCAGCAGTTACATCCGGGTGAACCCGAACACTGAAGCTTTCTTT,CASSYIRVNPNTEAFF
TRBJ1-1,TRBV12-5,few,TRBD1,TGTGCTAGTGGTCAGGGACAGGGTGGGAACACTGAAGCTTTCTTT,CASGQGQGGNTEAFF
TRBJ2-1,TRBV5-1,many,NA,TGCGCCAGCAGCTTGGCCGGTTTAGACAATGAGCAGTTCTTC,CASSLAGLDNEQFF
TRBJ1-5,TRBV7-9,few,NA,TGTGCCAGCAGCTCCAGATCGGGGGGGAATCAGCCCCAGCATTTT,CASSSRSGGNQPQHF
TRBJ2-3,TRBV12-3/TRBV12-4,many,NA,TGTGCCAGCAGTTTAGGGATACACACAGATACGCAGTATTTT,CASSLGIHTDTQYF
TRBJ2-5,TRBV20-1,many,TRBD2,TGCAGTGCTAGAGTGGGGCGGGGGGGCCAAGAGACCCAGTACTTC,CSARVGRGGQETQYF
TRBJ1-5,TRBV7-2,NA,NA,TGTGCCAGCAGCTTAGCGCGGGGGGGCAATCAGCCCCAGCATTTT,CASSLARGGNQPQHF
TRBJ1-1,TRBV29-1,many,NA,TGCAGCGTAAACGGACAGCAGAACACTGAAGCTTTCTTT,CSVNGQQNTEAFF
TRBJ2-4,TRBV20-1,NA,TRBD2,TGCAGTGCTAGAGGGGATTGGCGGGGGGGTTATGCCAAAAACATTCAGTACTTC,CSARGDWRGGYAKNIQYF
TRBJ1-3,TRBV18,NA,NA,TGTGCCAGCTCACGAGTAGCTGGAGACACCATATATTTT,CASSRVAGDTIYF
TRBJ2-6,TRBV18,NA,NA,TGTGCCAGCTCAGTCAGGAGCTCTGGGGCCAACGTCCTGACTTTC,CASSVRSSGANVLTF
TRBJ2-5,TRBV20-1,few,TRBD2,TGCAGTGGGGGGGGACTAGACGGGGAGACCCAGTACTTC,CSGGGLDGETQYF
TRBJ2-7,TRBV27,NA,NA,TGTGCCAGCAGACCGGGACCGAGCTCCTACGAGCAGTACTTC,CASRPGPSSYEQYF
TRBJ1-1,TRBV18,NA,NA,TGTGCCAGCTCACCGGGGGAAAACACTGAAGCTTTCTTT,CASSPGENTEAFF
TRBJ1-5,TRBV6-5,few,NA,TGTGCCAGCAGGAAGGGAAGCGGGTTACCTAATCAGCCCCAGCATTTT,CASRKGSGLPNQPQHF
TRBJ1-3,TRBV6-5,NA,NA,TGTGCCACCCAAAGAGAGGGATACTCTGGAAACACCATATATTTT,CATQREGYSGNTIYF
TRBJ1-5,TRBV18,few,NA,TGTGCCAGCTCACCGGCAGGGCGTCAGCCCCAGCATTTT,CASSPAGRQPQHF
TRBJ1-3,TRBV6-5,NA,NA,TGTGCCAGTTCAGAGAACTCTGGAAACACCATATATTTT,CASSENSGNTIYF
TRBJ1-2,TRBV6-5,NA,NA,TGTGCCAGCCGTAGACAGAACTATGGCTACACCTTC,CASRRQNYGYTF
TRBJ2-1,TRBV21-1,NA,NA,TGTGCCAGCAGCAAAGTTGGGACGGTCTACAGTGAGCAGTTCTTC,CASSKVGTVYSEQFF
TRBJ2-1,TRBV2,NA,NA,TGTGCCAGCAGTGTACTTGGGACTGGTTCCTACAATGAGCAGTTCTTC,CASSVLGTGSYNEQFF
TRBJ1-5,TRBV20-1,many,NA,TGCAGTGCTACGGACGGACGCAATCAGCCCCAGCATTTT,CSATDGRNQPQHF
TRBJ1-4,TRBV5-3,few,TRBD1,TGTGCCAGAAGCCACAGAAGTAACGGGGACAGGGATAATGAAAAACTGTTTTTT,CARSHRSNGDRDNEKLFF